The 19 T cell receptor beta chains listed next were all sequenced from one sample in a study of cytomegalovirus exposure and HLA in healthy donors. The PCR ran on 60 Vbeta and 13 Jbeta primers. Sequenced by immunoSEQ multiplex PCR; TCRdb stores in-frame clones only, minus some. The table includes 170,000 or so clones, around 80% detected once. Sequencing used PBMCs. Receptors were obtained from a woman aged 55-70 years in good health and CMV-seropositive.

Remarks on this clone: The DNA is left out, because the CDR3 cannot be placed on it with certainty; the CDR3 is given as TCRdb lists it. V and J are TRBV21-1 and TRBJ2-7; TRBD1 is taken as the D call from the table, unchecked against the DNA. TRBV21-1 is a listed pseudogene. The CDR3 has 20 residues if both end residues are counted. CDR3 amino acids: CASSKGRPGVGTGSTYEQYF.

The chain employs TRBV28 and TRBJ2-2; maybe TRBD1 (5 bases). This CDR3 has 13 residues. CDR1 is MDHEN, CDR2 SYDVKM, per germline. The V and J ends lost 3 bases and 7 bases respectively, with 9 bases between them. The CDR3 region is CASSLPGHGELFF. Written as DNA, the CDR3 is TGTGCCAGCAGTTTGCCCGGACACGGGGAGCTGTTTTTT.

This chain uses TRBV4-2 with TRBJ2-2; TRBD2 agrees at 14 bases. J gave up 1 base and V 4 bases, and 11 bases lay outside the gene matches. Germline CDR1 LGHNA, CDR2 YNFKEQ. CDR3 length: 20 residues. DNA for the CDR3: TGTGCCAGCAGCCCTCTCACCCGGACTAGCGGGGGGCGGAACACCGGGGAGCTGTTTTTT. It is translated as CASSPLTRTSGGRNTGELFF.

This chain joins TRBV11-2 and TRBJ1-4; maybe TRBD1 (6 bases). V lost 1 base and J 4 bases, leaving 10 bases between the germline ends. In germline, CDR1 is SGHAT, CDR2 FQNNGV. The CDR3 is 15 residues long. CDR3 DNA: TGTGCCAGCAGCTTAGGTGCAGGGGTTAATGAAAAACTGTTTTTT. Protein: CASSLGAGVNEKLFF.

The chain employs TRBV5-4 and TRBJ1-6; D might be TRBD1 (6 bases). CDR3 length: 14 amino acids. The V gene's germline CDR1 is SGHNT and CDR2 YYREEE (reference sequence). The germline V and J ends were trimmed by 0 bases and 14 bases, with 15 bases remaining between them. In DNA, the CDR3 is TGTGCCAGCAGCTTGGCCGGCGGACAGATGACCCTCCACTTT. Translating gives CASSLAGGQMTLHF.

This rearrangement joins TRBV4-1 to TRBJ1-1, with D maybe TRBD1 (6 bases). With 3 bases removed from V and 2 bases from J, the gap between germline ends came to 10 bases. Germline CDR1 and CDR2: MGHRA and YSYEKL. This CDR3 has 14 residues. CDR3 amino acids: CASSQGTKNTEAFF. CDR3 bases: TGCGCCAGCAGCCAGGGGACAAAAAACACTGAAGCTTTCTTT.

This clone was counted only a few times. The CDR3 does not close with the conserved phenylalanine or tryptophan, likely indicating a read error. No DNA is shown, since the ends of the CDR3 on it are uncertain; the CDR3 is the one TCRdb lists. This rearrangement joins TRBV28 to TRBJ2-7; no check of the table's D call, TRBD2, against the DNA was made. The CDR3 is made up of 13 amino acids, end residues included. Germline loops: CDR1 MDHEN, CDR2 SYDVKM. CDR3 loop: CASSLSGSGRPFL.

The count of this clone is one. The chain employs TRBV28 and TRBJ1-2, with 8 bases identical to TRBD1. Trimming at V came to 2 bases and at J to 0 bases, leaving 8 bases not matched to a gene. CDR3 length: 17 amino acids. CDR1 and CDR2 from the germline V gene are MDHEN and SYDVKM. The CDR3: CASSLGSPGGSNYGYTF. Here the CDR3 DNA reads TGTGCCAGCAGTTTAGGATCGCCAGGGGGCTCTAACTATGGCTACACCTTC.

This chain connects TRBV4-3 to TRBJ2-1; possible D gene TRBD2, 5 bases. The CDR3 loop spans 14 amino acids. V lost 2 bases and J lost 0, with 5 bases in between. The germline gives CDR1 LGHNA, CDR2 YSLEER. DNA for the CDR3: TGCGCCAGCAGCCAAACTAGCTCCTACAATGAGCAGTTCTTC. Protein sequence: CASSQTSSYNEQFF.

The chain joins TRBV7-3 to TRBJ1-1, with 8 bases fitting TRBD1. With V trimmed by 4 bases and J by 5 bases, 3 bases remained unmatched. This CDR3 has 13 residues. Germline assignment: CDR1 SGHTA and CDR2 FQGTGA. CDR3 region: CASSSQGGTEAFF. The DNA for the CDR3 is TGTGCCAGCAGCTCACAGGGGGGGACTGAAGCTTTCTTT.

This clone was recorded a few times. The CDR3 is CARAQSSGTNTGELFF. The CDR3 DNA is TGTGCCAGAGCCCAGTCTAGCGGGACGAACACCGGGGAGCTGTTTTTT. The V call is TRBV2, the J call TRBJ2-2, with 9 positions matching TRBD2. CDR3 length: 16 residues. Germline lookup yields CDR1 SNHLY and CDR2 FYNNEI. The ends lost 9 bases at V and 0 bases at J; junction bases unmatched: 8.

This chain joins TRBV4-1 and TRBJ2-1; 8 nucleotides align to TRBD2. The CDR3 is 17 residues long. The ends lost 4 bases at V and 2 bases at J; junction bases unmatched: 10. Germline V CDR1 and CDR2: MGHRA, YSYEKL. CDR3 amino acids: CASSLYGRDGPYNEQFF. The CDR3 coding sequence is TGCGCCAGCAGCCTTTACGGGAGGGATGGCCCCTACAATGAGCAGTTCTTC.

This clone was picked up one time. The germline gene is not matched at one end of the junction; a read error may be the cause. This chain uses TRBV2 with TRBJ2-3, with D hard to call. Germline values: CDR1 SNHLY, CDR2 FYNNEI. The CDR3 runs to 13 residues. The CDR3 bases are TGTGCCAGCACAGAAGGCCTCACAGATGCGCAGTATTTT. This codes for CASTEGLTDAQYF.

The chain combines TRBV10-1 with TRBJ1-3, with D unresolved. V dropped 6 bases and J dropped 7 bases, with 4 bases sitting between them. Germline V gene data show CDR1 as WNHNN and CDR2 as SYGVQD (reference sequence). The CDR3 length is 10 residues. In DNA, the CDR3 is TGCGCCAGCAGAGCGAACACCATATATTTT. Translated, it gives CASRANTIYF.

The count of this clone is one. CDR3 nucleotides: TGCAGCGTCAAGGACAGGGCTATCGACGAGCAGTACTTC. As protein: CSVKDRAIDEQYF. This chain links TRBV29-1 with TRBJ2-7, with 8 bases that match TRBD1. V shed 6 bases, J shed 5 bases, and the junction held 9 bases outside the gene matches. The CDR3 contains 13 residues. CDR1 and CDR2 (germline): SQVTM, ANQGSEA.

The gene calls are TRBV11-2 and TRBJ1-5; the D is unclear. Germline V CDR1 and CDR2: SGHAT, FQNNGV. V gave up 1 base and J gave up 4 bases, with 5 bases separating them. The CDR3 has 13 residues. CDR3 DNA: TGTGCCAGCAGCTTAGGAGTTAATCAGCCCCAGCATTTT. Its translation is CASSLGVNQPQHF. The entire variable domain, with the rest obtained from reference TRBV11-2 and TRBJ1-5, is as follows: EAGVAQSPRYKIIEKRQSVAFWCNPISGHATLYWYQQILGQGPKLLIQFQNNGVVDDSQLPKDRFSAERLKGVDSTLKIQPAKLEDSAVYLCASSLGVNQPQHFGDGTRLSIL.

CDR3 nucleotides: TGCGCCAGCAGCTGGTCAGGGTTGACTAATGAAAAACTGTTTTTT. Residues: CASSWSGLTNEKLFF. The V and J genes are TRBV5-1 and TRBJ1-4; possibly TRBD1 for D (5 bases). V dropped 3 bases and J dropped 2 bases, with 11 bases sitting between them. This CDR3 is built from 15 residues. Germline assignment: CDR1 SGHRS and CDR2 YFSETQ. Combining the CDR3 with reference TRBV5-1 and TRBJ1-4 gives the whole variable domain KAGVTQTPRYLIKTRGQQVTLSCSPISGHRSVSWYQQTPGQGLQFLFEYFSETQRNKGNFPGRFSGRQFSNSRSEMNVSTLELGDSALYLCASSWSGLTNEKLFFGSGTQLSVL.

V is TRBV27 and J is TRBJ1-6, with TRBD1 matching over 7 bases. CDR3 size: 18 residues. Trimming cost V 1 base and J 7 bases; bases outside gene matches: 13. From germline, CDR1 is MNHEY and CDR2 SMNVEV (reference sequence). The CDR3 is CASSLFFLGRGENSPLHF. In nucleotides, the CDR3 is TGTGCCAGCAGTTTATTCTTCTTGGGCAGGGGGGAGAATTCACCCCTCCACTTT.

The chain recombines TRBV11-3 with TRBJ2-1, with 8 bases fitting TRBD2. The CDR3 runs 15 residues. Germline CDR1 and CDR2: SGHNT and YENEEA. V lost 1 base and J lost 10; bases outside the gene matches: 9. The CDR3 spells CASSLAAGLGREQFF. In nucleotides, the CDR3 is TGTGCCAGCAGCTTAGCGGCGGGACTAGGTCGCGAGCAGTTCTTC.